These T cell receptor beta chains were read from a single sample in a study of T cells after yellow fever vaccination. TCRdb itself ran the 5' RACE reads through MiXCR, one entry per CDR3 protein. The table includes around 610,000 distinct CDR3 sequences, roughly 14% detected once. The input for sequencing was PBMCs, taken on the day of the yellow fever booster vaccination. The receptors derive from a man aged 25 to 40 who received the YFV17D yellow fever vaccine. Both conserved end residues are part of each CDR3. Fields, in order: clone size, V gene, D gene, J gene, CDR3 protein, CDR3 DNA. D genes are given only for firm matches. Some rows have no size entry. The others give once, few or many, or a class for an expanded clone.

size: NA; V: TRBV14; D: NA; J: TRBJ1-6; CDR3: CASSRLGNSPLHF; DNA: TGTGCCAGCAGTCGCCTTGGCAATTCACCCCTCCACTTT
size: few; V: TRBV29-1; D: NA; J: TRBJ1-4; CDR3: CSARTSTNEKLFF; DNA: TGCAGCGCCAGGACGTCAACTAATGAAAAACTGTTTTTT
size: few; V: TRBV4-2; D: TRBD1; J: TRBJ1-2; CDR3: CASSPGDRSNYGYTF; DNA: TGTGCCAGCAGCCCCGGGGACAGGAGTAACTATGGCTACACCTTC
size: few; V: TRBV11-2; D: NA; J: TRBJ2-3; CDR3: CASSPNGQRTDTQYF; DNA: TGTGCCAGCAGCCCTAATGGACAACGCACAGATACGCAGTATTTT
size: NA; V: TRBV29-1; D: NA; J: TRBJ2-1; CDR3: CSVERGSLNLQFF; DNA: TGCAGCGTGGAGAGGGGTTCGCTGAACCTGCAGTTCTTC
size: NA; V: TRBV12-3/TRBV12-4; D: NA; J: TRBJ2-1; CDR3: CASSFGHPGNEQFF; DNA: TGTGCCAGCAGTTTCGGACACCCCGGCAATGAGCAGTTCTTC
size: NA; V: TRBV5-4; D: TRBD2; J: TRBJ2-1; CDR3: CASTGSGRSGRIQHLYNEQFF; DNA: TGTGCCAGCACGGGCTCGGGTCGGAGCGGGAGGATACAACACCTCTACAATGAGCAGTTCTTC
size: NA; V: TRBV15; D: NA; J: TRBJ2-2; CDR3: CATSRQGSGELFF; DNA: TGTGCCACCAGCAGACAGGGTTCAGGGGAGCTGTTTTTT
size: many; V: TRBV4-3; D: NA; J: TRBJ1-1; CDR3: CASSQERSTEAFF; DNA: TGCGCCAGCAGCCAAGAACGGTCCACTGAAGCTTTCTTT
size: few; V: TRBV5-5; D: TRBD1; J: TRBJ1-6; CDR3: CASSVTGTGDNSPLHF; DNA: TGTGCCAGCAGCGTAACCGGGACAGGGGATAATTCACCCCTCCACTTT
size: few; V: TRBV3-1; D: TRBD1; J: TRBJ1-6; CDR3: CASSQAGTANNSPLHF; DNA: TGTGCCAGCAGCCAGGCGGGGACAGCAAATAATTCACCCCTTCACTTT
size: NA; V: TRBV12-3/TRBV12-4; D: TRBD2; J: TRBJ2-3; CDR3: CASTLVRLAGYTQYF; DNA: TGTGCCAGCACCTTAGTTCGCCTAGCGGGATATACGCAGTATTTT
size: NA; V: TRBV7-9; D: NA; J: TRBJ1-1; CDR3: CASSFGQLTEAFF; DNA: TGTGCCAGCAGCTTTGGACAGCTTACTGAAGCTTTCTTT
size: NA; V: TRBV4-3; D: TRBD2; J: TRBJ2-5; CDR3: CASSQDPSGSGETQYF; DNA: TGCGCCAGCAGCCAAGACCCGAGCGGGAGTGGAGAGACCCAGTACTTC
size: NA; V: TRBV28; D: NA; J: TRBJ2-7; CDR3: CASRKGGDRYEQYF; DNA: TGTGCCAGCAGGAAGGGGGGGGATCGGTACGAGCAGTACTTC
size: NA; V: TRBV6-1; D: NA; J: TRBJ1-1; CDR3: CASKTDPPEAFF; DNA: TGTGCCAGCAAGACAGATCCCCCTGAAGCTTTCTTT
size: NA; V: TRBV20-1; D: TRBD2; J: TRBJ2-7; CDR3: CSARGTSGKDEQYF; DNA: TGCAGTGCTAGAGGGACTAGCGGGAAGGACGAGCAGTACTTC
size: few; V: TRBV5-5; D: NA; J: TRBJ2-2; CDR3: CASSLRSGSGNTGELFF; DNA: TGTGCCAGCAGCTTACGAAGTGGGAGTGGGAACACCGGGGAGCTGTTTTTT
size: NA; V: TRBV12-3/TRBV12-4; D: TRBD1; J: TRBJ2-3; CDR3: CASSHRLGTDSSTDTQYF; DNA: TGTGCCAGCAGCCACCGCTTGGGGACAGATTCTAGCACAGATACGCAGTATTTT
size: NA; V: TRBV18; D: NA; J: TRBJ2-2; CDR3: CASSLWATSTGELFF; DNA: TGTGCCAGCTCACTGTGGGCCACCTCAACCGGGGAGCTGTTTTTT
size: many; V: TRBV3-1; D: NA; J: TRBJ2-5; CDR3: CASSQGGAYQETQYF; DNA: TGTGCCAGCAGCCAAGGAGGGGCCTACCAAGAGACCCAGTACTTC
size: many; V: TRBV20-1; D: NA; J: TRBJ2-3; CDR3: CSARDEGVKTDTQYF; DNA: TGCAGTGCTAGAGACGAGGGGGTAAAGACAGATACGCAGTATTTT
size: few; V: TRBV6-1; D: NA; J: TRBJ1-3; CDR3: CASWDPGVTLGNTIYF; DNA: TGTGCCAGCTGGGATCCAGGAGTCACACTTGGAAACACCATATATTTT
size: NA; V: TRBV6-2/TRBV6-3; D: NA; J: TRBJ1-5; CDR3: CASRTGRAQPQHF; DNA: TGTGCCAGCAGAACAGGGAGAGCTCAGCCCCAGCATTTT
size: few; V: TRBV18; D: NA; J: TRBJ1-1; CDR3: CASEGNRDTEAFF; DNA: TGTGCCAGCGAAGGAAACAGGGACACTGAAGCTTTCTTT
size: few; V: TRBV20-1; D: NA; J: TRBJ1-5; CDR3: CSASTWDTNQPQHF; DNA: TGCAGTGCTAGTACCTGGGATACTAATCAGCCCCAGCATTTT
size: few; V: TRBV14; D: NA; J: TRBJ2-2; CDR3: CASSARLIPLSGELFF; DNA: TGTGCCAGCAGCGCCCGACTGATCCCGTTATCCGGGGAGCTGTTTTTT
size: few; V: TRBV10-3; D: NA; J: TRBJ1-5; CDR3: CASSTVDGFLGNQPQHF; DNA: TGTGCCAGCAGTACAGTCGACGGGTTTCTCGGCAATCAGCCCCAGCATTTT
size: many; V: TRBV11-2; D: TRBD2; J: TRBJ2-1; CDR3: CASSLSRSGLAGVMNEQFF; DNA: TGTGCCAGCAGCTTATCTCGGTCTGGACTAGCGGGAGTAATGAATGAGCAGTTCTTC
size: few; V: TRBV20-1; D: NA; J: TRBJ1-1; CDR3: CSGRLGDYTEAFF; DNA: TGCAGTGGTCGACTGGGTGATTACACTGAAGCTTTCTTT
size: NA; V: TRBV7-2; D: TRBD2; J: TRBJ2-7; CDR3: CASSLGLAGGREQYF; DNA: TGTGCCAGCAGCTTAGGACTAGCGGGAGGACGGGAGCAGTACTTC
size: NA; V: TRBV12-5; D: TRBD1; J: TRBJ1-1; CDR3: CASGPGTGMNTEAFF; DNA: TGTGCTAGTGGCCCCGGGACAGGAATGAACACTGAAGCTTTCTTT
size: NA; V: TRBV13; D: NA; J: TRBJ2-2; CDR3: CASSSRGYTGELFF; DNA: TGTGCCAGCAGCTCCAGGGGATACACCGGGGAGCTGTTTTTT
size: few; V: TRBV5-1; D: NA; J: TRBJ2-7; CDR3: CASSLQGWEQYF; DNA: TGCGCCAGCAGCCTACAGGGTTGGGAGCAGTACTTC
size: NA; V: TRBV11-2; D: NA; J: TRBJ2-2; CDR3: CASSSHGDGELFF; DNA: TGTGCCAGCAGTTCTCATGGTGACGGGGAGCTGTTTTTT
size: few; V: TRBV10-3; D: NA; J: TRBJ2-7; CDR3: CAISGQYEQYF; DNA: TGTGCCATCAGTGGGCAATACGAGCAGTACTTC
size: NA; V: TRBV5-4; D: NA; J: TRBJ1-6; CDR3: CASSLPEPSPLHF; DNA: TGTGCCAGCAGCTTGCCCGAACCCTCACCCCTCCACTTT
size: NA; V: TRBV28; D: NA; J: TRBJ1-6; CDR3: CAIKGSYNSPLHF; DNA: TGTGCCATAAAGGGCTCCTATAATTCACCCCTCCACTTT
size: few; V: TRBV6-5; D: NA; J: TRBJ1-2; CDR3: CASSYGTRAGVYGYTF; DNA: TGTGCCAGCAGTTACGGGACCAGGGCGGGCGTCTATGGCTACACCTTC
size: NA; V: TRBV4-2; D: TRBD2; J: TRBJ2-1; CDR3: CASSQEGGRSGSLSYNEQFF; DNA: TGTGCCAGCAGCCAAGAGGGGGGGAGGAGCGGGTCCCTCTCCTACAATGAGCAGTTCTTC
size: many; V: TRBV18; D: TRBD1; J: TRBJ2-1; CDR3: CASSPPGQGNNEQFF; DNA: TGTGCCAGCTCACCACCGGGACAGGGAAACAATGAGCAGTTCTTC
size: NA; V: TRBV7-2; D: TRBD2; J: TRBJ2-7; CDR3: CASSFSSGTNYEQYF; DNA: TGTGCCAGCAGCTTTTCTAGCGGAACCAACTACGAGCAGTACTTC
size: NA; V: TRBV2; D: TRBD1; J: TRBJ2-5; CDR3: CASSRDRYQETQYF; DNA: TGTGCCAGCAGTCGGGACAGGTACCAAGAGACCCAGTACTTC
size: NA; V: TRBV9; D: TRBD2; J: TRBJ2-5; CDR3: CASSPGLAGAWYQETQYF; DNA: TGTGCCAGCAGTCCTGGACTAGCGGGGGCATGGTACCAAGAGACCCAGTACTTC
size: many; V: TRBV10-3; D: NA; J: TRBJ1-1; CDR3: CAISESMGAGDEAFF; DNA: TGTGCCATCAGTGAGTCGATGGGTGCAGGTGACGAAGCTTTCTTT
size: many; V: TRBV12-3/TRBV12-4; D: NA; J: TRBJ2-7; CDR3: CASSFDSSYEQYF; DNA: TGTGCCAGCAGTTTTGACAGCTCCTACGAGCAGTACTTC
size: NA; V: TRBV4-1; D: NA; J: TRBJ2-1; CDR3: CASSQERDPYNEQFF; DNA: TGCGCCAGCAGCCAAGAGAGGGACCCCTACAATGAGCAGTTCTTC
size: NA; V: TRBV9; D: NA; J: TRBJ1-3; CDR3: CASRGGNTIYF; DNA: TGTGCCAGCAGAGGTGGAAACACCATATATTTT
size: few; V: TRBV14; D: NA; J: TRBJ2-1; CDR3: CASSQGIRGPSNEQFF; DNA: TGTGCCAGCAGCCAAGGCATCCGGGGACCTAGCAATGAGCAGTTCTTC
size: NA; V: TRBV12-3/TRBV12-4; D: NA; J: TRBJ2-6; CDR3: CASTLDGWDSGANVLTF; DNA: TGTGCCAGCACCCTGGACGGGTGGGACTCTGGGGCCAACGTCCTGACTTTC
size: NA; V: TRBV10-3; D: NA; J: TRBJ2-1; CDR3: CAISVRDNNEQFF; DNA: TGTGCCATCAGTGTGCGGGACAACAATGAGCAGTTCTTC
size: NA; V: TRBV29-1; D: TRBD1; J: TRBJ2-5; CDR3: CSVESDRKETQYF; DNA: TGCAGCGTTGAATCGGACAGGAAAGAGACCCAGTACTTC
size: many; V: TRBV4-3; D: NA; J: TRBJ2-7; CDR3: CASSFLWGGRDEQYF; DNA: TGCGCCAGCAGCTTCCTCTGGGGGGGGCGCGACGAGCAGTACTTC
size: NA; V: TRBV27; D: NA; J: TRBJ2-5; CDR3: CASSLREFKTQYF; DNA: TGTGCCAGCAGTTTAAGAGAATTTAAGACCCAGTACTTC
size: NA; V: TRBV5-6; D: TRBD1; J: TRBJ1-6; CDR3: CASSPSDREAAPLHF; DNA: TGTGCCAGCAGCCCGTCGGACAGGGAAGCGGCACCCCTCCACTTT
size: NA; V: TRBV30; D: NA; J: TRBJ2-3; CDR3: CAWSSPRGSWRGDTQYF; DNA: TGTGCCTGGAGTTCCCCAAGAGGGTCCTGGCGGGGAGATACGCAGTATTTT
size: few; V: TRBV6-5; D: NA; J: TRBJ2-6; CDR3: CASSYGGTGANVLTF; DNA: TGTGCCAGCAGTTACGGGGGGACTGGGGCCAACGTCCTGACTTTC
size: NA; V: TRBV10-3; D: NA; J: TRBJ1-5; CDR3: CATWDSNQPQHF; DNA: TGTGCCACATGGGACAGCAATCAGCCCCAGCATTTT
size: few; V: TRBV6-5; D: NA; J: TRBJ2-1; CDR3: CASTYRAEQFF; DNA: TGTGCCAGCACCTACAGGGCTGAGCAGTTCTTC